Sequencing of this T cell receptor beta chain was carried out in a study of blood T cells in healthy people across ages. A note on this clonotype: Its antigen is undetermined.

The study, taken as a whole, reports: Diversity figures based on one million T cells were deemed too low.

A J-beta primer mix and a sample-barcoded 5' primer were used in a second PCR of roughly 6 to 11 cycles. TCRdb analysed the 5' RACE reads with MiXCR anew, one entry per CDR3 protein. There are 700,000 or so distinct CDR3 sequences in the sample; 40% to 45% occur only once, and 25% to 35% lies in the top ten. The TCR originated in a man of 80 years or more in good health. Material: blood.

CDR3 nucleotide sequence: TGTGCCAGCAGCTCACAAACAGGGTTACAAGAGACCCAGTACTTC. Encoded protein: CASSSQTGLQETQYF. The rearrangement joins TRBV7-2 to TRBJ2-5, with D possibly TRBD1 on 6 matching bases. Germline V gene sequence: CDR1 SGHTA, CDR2 FQGNSA. The CDR3 contains 15 residues. The V gene lost 4 bases and the J gene lost 2 bases, with 14 bases spanning the gap.